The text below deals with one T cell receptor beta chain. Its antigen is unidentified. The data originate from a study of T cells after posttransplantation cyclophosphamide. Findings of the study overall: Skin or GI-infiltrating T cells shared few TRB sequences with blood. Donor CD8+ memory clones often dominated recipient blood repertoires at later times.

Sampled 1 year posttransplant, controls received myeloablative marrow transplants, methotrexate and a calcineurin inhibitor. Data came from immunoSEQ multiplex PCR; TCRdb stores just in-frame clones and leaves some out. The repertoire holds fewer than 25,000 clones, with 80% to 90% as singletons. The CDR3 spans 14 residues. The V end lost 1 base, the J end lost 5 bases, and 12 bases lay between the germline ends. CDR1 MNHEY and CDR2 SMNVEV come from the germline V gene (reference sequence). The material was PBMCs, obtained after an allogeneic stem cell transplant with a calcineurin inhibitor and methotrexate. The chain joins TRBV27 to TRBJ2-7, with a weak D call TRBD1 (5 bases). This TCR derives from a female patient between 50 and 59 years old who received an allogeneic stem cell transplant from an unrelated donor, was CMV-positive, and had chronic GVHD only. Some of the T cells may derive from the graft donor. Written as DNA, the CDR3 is TGTGCCAGCAGTTTATGGCAGGGTATAGACGAGCAGTACTTC. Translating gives CASSLWQGIDEQYF.